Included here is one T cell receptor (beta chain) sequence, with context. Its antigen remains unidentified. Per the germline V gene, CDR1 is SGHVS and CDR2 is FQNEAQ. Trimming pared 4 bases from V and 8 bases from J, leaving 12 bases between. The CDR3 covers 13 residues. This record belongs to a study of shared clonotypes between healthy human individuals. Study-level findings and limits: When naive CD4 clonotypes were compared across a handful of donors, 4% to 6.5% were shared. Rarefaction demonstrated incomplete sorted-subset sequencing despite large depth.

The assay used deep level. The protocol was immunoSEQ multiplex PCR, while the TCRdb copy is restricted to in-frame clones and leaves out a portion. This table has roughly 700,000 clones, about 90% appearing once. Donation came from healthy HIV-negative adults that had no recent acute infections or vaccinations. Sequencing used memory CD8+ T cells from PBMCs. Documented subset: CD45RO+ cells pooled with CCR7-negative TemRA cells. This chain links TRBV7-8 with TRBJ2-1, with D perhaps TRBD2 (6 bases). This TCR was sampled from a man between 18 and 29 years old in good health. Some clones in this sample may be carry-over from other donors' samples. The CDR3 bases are TGTGCCAGCAGCTCTGGAGGGTGGGATGAGCAGTTCTTC. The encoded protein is CASSSGGWDEQFF.